One and the same sample provided the 10 T cell receptor beta chains below, sequenced in a study of blood T cells in healthy people across ages (dated by TCRdb to 2014 to 2015). The library was prepared using 5' RACE. Sequenced on an Illumina HiSeq 2500. The second PCR ran for roughly 7 to 12 cycles and used a J-beta primer mix along with a sample-barcoded 5' primer. TCRdb passed the public sequencing reads through fastp at Q25 and MiXCR, retaining productive beta sequences. One record per CDR3 amino acid sequence lists the most common genes and DNA. The sample table lists some 1.5 million distinct CDR3 sequences, about 28% of them with a count of one. The ten biggest clones cover roughly 8% of the sample. Material: blood. All receptors derive from a woman aged 25 to 39 in good health.

This clonotype showed up many times. The rearrangement joins TRBV12-3 or TRBV12-4 to TRBJ1-2, with TRBD1 as a possible D gene (5 bases). The ends were cut back, 5 bases at V and 7 bases at J, with 8 bases in the middle. CDR3 size: 11 residues. CDR3 in amino acids: CASSLRAGYTF. CDR3 bases: TGTGCCAGCAGTCTCAGGGCTGGCTACACCTTC.

In its sample, this clonotype was seen many times. V usage is TRBV15 and J usage is TRBJ2-7; D ambiguous. This CDR3 comprises 14 residues. The V gene lost 0 bases and the J gene lost 2 bases, with 8 bases spanning the gap. Germline CDR1 LNHNV, CDR2 YYDKDF (reference sequence). The DNA for the CDR3 is TGTGCCACCAGCAGAGATAAGGTCACCTACGAGCAGTACTTC. Protein sequence: CATSRDKVTYEQYF.

This clonotype has just a few counts. V usage is TRBV18 and J usage is TRBJ2-3, with no clear D. Germline V gene sequence: CDR1 KGHSH, CDR2 LQKENI. The CDR3 spans 14 residues. Trimming removed 3 bases at V and 5 bases at J, with 12 bases between. The CDR3 is CASSPVGSEDTQYF. The DNA of the CDR3 is TGTGCCAGCTCACCTGTGGGTTCCGAAGATACGCAGTATTTT.

The V and J genes are TRBV5-1 and TRBJ1-2, with a possible D match to TRBD1 (6 bases). The V gene's germline CDR1 is SGHRS and CDR2 YFSETQ. V was pared by 3 bases and J by 10 bases, with 16 bases between. This CDR3 comprises 13 residues. This chain's CDR3 is CASSSGQIDDYTF. The CDR3 DNA follows: TGCGCCAGCAGCTCAGGACAGATTGATGACTACACCTTC.

This chain connects TRBV2 to TRBJ2-7; 7 nucleotides align to TRBD1. Germline-derived CDR1 and CDR2 are SNHLY and FYNNEI. CDR3 length equals 15 residues. After removal of 0 bases from V and 2 bases from J, the junction contained 4 bases not matched to a gene. The CDR3 spells CASSEAQGVPYEQYF. Here the CDR3 DNA reads TGTGCCAGCAGTGAAGCCCAGGGGGTTCCCTACGAGCAGTACTTC.

The genes are TRBV10-2 and TRBJ2-7, with D perhaps TRBD1 or TRBD2 (6 bases each). The CDR3 is made up of 14 amino acids. In germline, CDR1 is WSHSY, CDR2 SAAADI. Trimming cost V 7 bases and J 5 bases, with 18 bases left between them. CDR3 sequence reads: CASTSRGGINEQYF. CDR3 bases: TGCGCCAGCACGAGCAGGGGAGGCATCAACGAGCAGTACTTC.

This clonotype was seen once. The junction and the germline gene differ at one end; a read error may be behind it. The chain couples TRBV28 to TRBJ1-2; 10 nucleotides align to TRBD1. CDR1 MDHEN and CDR2 SYDVKM come from the germline V gene. The CDR3 contains 14 residues. CDR3 bases: TGTGCCAGCAGTCTAAGGACAGGGGGATATGACTACACCTTC. It codes for CASSLRTGGYDYTF.

This clonotype was detected many times. The chain uses TRBV24-1 and TRBJ2-1; the D gene is possibly TRBD1 (6 bases). CDR1 is KGHDR, CDR2 SFDVKD, per germline. V lost 4 bases and J lost 7, with 10 bases in between. CDR3 size: 13 residues. This chain's CDR3 is CATSETGKNEQFF. Written as DNA, the CDR3 is TGTGCCACCAGTGAAACAGGGAAGAATGAGCAGTTCTTC.

This clonotype came up many times. The chain's CDR3 is CASSRLAGTYEQYF. The CDR3 DNA is TGTGCCAGCAGCCGACTAGCGGGCACATACGAGCAGTACTTC. This chain uses TRBV7-2 with TRBJ2-7, with 10 bases aligning to TRBD2. This CDR3 has 14 residues. CDR1 and CDR2 from the germline V gene are SGHTA and FQGNSA. V lost 5 bases to trimming and J lost 4 bases; unmatched junction nucleotides: 5. Complete variable domain (other parts from reference TRBV7-2 and TRBJ2-7): GAGVSQSPSNKVTEKGKDVELRCDPISGHTALYWYRQSLGQGLEFLIYFQGNSAPDKSGLPSDRFSAERTGGSVSTLTIQRTQQEDSAVYLCASSRLAGTYEQYFGPGTRLTVT.

The chain couples TRBV12-3 or TRBV12-4 to TRBJ2-1, with D unclear. The CDR3 contains 13 residues. Trimming removed 2 bases at V and 9 bases at J, with 11 bases between. Here the CDR3 DNA reads TGTGCCAGCAGTTTAAGTCCCACCAGTGAGCAGTTCTTC. This sequence encodes CASSLSPTSEQFF.